This record looks at one T cell receptor (beta chain) sequence and its context. Its antigen is as yet unknown. This entry belongs to a study of shared clonotypes between healthy human individuals. Nashville, Tennessee was home to all donors, who were Caucasian adults. Whole-study findings and limits: Across subsets, estimated richness was generally greater for naive than for memory populations. The four-donor shared clonotypes exceeded non-shared clonotypes in generation probability, with non-shared ones scoring lower.

Germline V gives CDR1 LNHDA, CDR2 SQIVND (reference sequence). The CDR3 covers 14 residues. V lost 3 bases and J lost 12, with 18 bases in between. The DNA input per sorted-subset replicate PCR was about 220 ng, corresponding to around 28,000 T cell genomes. Data came from immunoSEQ multiplex PCR; TCRdb stores just in-frame clones and leaves some out. Among 2 million to 2.5 million clones listed, roughly 94% were seen once. Sample: naive CD4+ T cells sorted from blood. Subset: CD45RA+ positively selected. This chain uses TRBV19 with TRBJ2-4; possibly TRBD2 for D (5 bases). The receptor comes from a man aged 18 to 30 in good health. As DNA, the CDR3 is TGTGCCAGTAGTATCTCTGGGAACCCTAGCCATCAGTACTTC. Residues: CASSISGNPSHQYF. The full variable domain, completed using reference TRBV19 and TRBJ2-4, is DGGITQSPKYLFRKEGQNVTLSCEQNLNHDAMYWYRQDPGQGLRLIYYSQIVNDFQKGDIAEGYSVSREKKESFPLTVTSAQKNPTAFYLCASSISGNPSHQYFGAGTRLSVL.